A single sample gave rise to the 4 T cell receptor beta chains below, sequenced in a study of shared clonotypes between healthy human individuals. TCRdb's table, derived via immunoSEQ multiplex PCR, lists solely in-frame clones and lacks some. The repertoire holds approximately 980,000 clones, with approximately 80% as singletons. The sample was memory CD4+ T cells sorted from blood. Indicated subset: CD45RA-negative fraction. Receptor source: a man younger than 30 in good health.

The CDR3 loop reads CASSPPPPGGPTGELFF. DNA of the CDR3: TGCGCCAGCAGCCCACCTCCCCCGGGGGGCCCCACCGGGGAGCTGTTTTTT. The V gene is TRBV5-1, the J gene TRBJ2-2; weak D call: TRBD2 (7 bases). This CDR3 spans 17 amino acids. The germline gives CDR1 SGHRS, CDR2 YFSETQ. The germline V and J ends were trimmed by 4 bases and 4 bases, with 20 bases remaining between them.

CDR3 nucleotides: TGTGCCTGGGCGGGAGGGCCGTCCACCGGGGAGCTGTTTTTT. This sequence encodes CAWAGGPSTGELFF. This chain links TRBV30 with TRBJ2-2; 9 positions match TRBD2. Germline-derived CDR1 and CDR2 are GTSNPN and SVGIG (reference sequence). V dropped 5 bases and J dropped 4; count of bases not matched to a gene: 5. This CDR3 contains 14 residues.

The chain joins TRBV5-1 to TRBJ2-7, with 9 bases lining up with TRBD2. Germline V gene data show CDR1 as SGHRS and CDR2 as YFSETQ. Trimming at V came to 4 bases and at J to 3 bases, leaving 8 bases not matched to a gene. This CDR3 is built from 15 residues. This chain's CDR3 is CASSKGLAEIYEQYF. CDR3 coding DNA: TGCGCCAGCAGCAAGGGACTAGCAGAGATCTACGAGCAGTACTTC.

The chain links TRBV6-5 to TRBJ2-6; D may be TRBD2 (5 bases). The CDR3 totals 14 residues. Germline V CDR1 and CDR2: MNHEY, SVGAGI. V was trimmed by 5 bases and J by 3 bases, leaving 8 bases between them. The CDR3 nucleotides are TGTGCCAGCAGTGGGAGACTTGGGGCCAACGTCCTGACTTTC. Residues: CASSGRLGANVLTF.